Listed below are T cell receptor beta chains from one sample, sequenced in a study of blood T cell repertoires in COVID-19. The protocol was immunoSEQ multiplex PCR, while the TCRdb copy is restricted to in-frame clones and leaves out a portion. The sample lists around 67,000 clones, more than 75% occurring once. Material: peripheral blood. These receptors all stem from a man aged 50-59 years with active COVID-19. The CDR3 runs from the conserved cysteine through the conserved F or W. The D gene is left open where the match is weak. Clone size is stated in some rows and not others, as once, few, many or a class when expanded.

abundance	v_gene	j_gene	d_gene	CDR3nt	CDR3aa
NA	TRBV11-2	TRBJ2-7	NA	TGTGCCAGCAGCTTAGCGGCGGCGGTATCCTACGAGCAGTACTTC	CASSLAAAVSYEQYF
NA	TRBV27	TRBJ2-1	TRBD2	TGTGCCAGCAGTTGGTCCGGGAGTGCGGGGGGGGGCAATGAGCAGTTCTTC	CASSWSGSAGGGNEQFF
few	TRBV3-1/TRBV3-2	TRBJ1-2	NA	TGTGCCAGCAGCCAAGGACAGGCCTATGGCTACACCTTC	CASSQGQAYGYTF
NA	TRBV5-6	TRBJ1-1	NA	TGTGCCAGCAGCTTTCGGTTTGAGAACACTGAAGCTTTCTTT	CASSFRFENTEAFF
NA	TRBV25-1	TRBJ2-1	NA	TGTGCCGTCGGGACTTTCCGAGGATCCTCCTACAATGAGCAGTTCTTC	CAVGTFRGSSYNEQFF
NA	TRBV19	TRBJ2-6	NA	TGTGCCAGTAAGAGCGCCCAAACTGGGGCCAACGTCCTGACTTTC	CASKSAQTGANVLTF
once	TRBV7-2	TRBJ1-2	NA	TGTGCCAGCAGCTTAGGGGGGACACGCTATGGCTACACCTTC	CASSLGGTRYGYTF
NA	TRBV5-6	TRBJ1-5	NA	TGTGCCAGCAGCTCACAGGGCAGGGGTCAGCCCCAGCATTTT	CASSSQGRGQPQHF
few	TRBV7-3	TRBJ2-1	TRBD2	TGTGCCAGCAGCCAGACCATAGCGGGGACCGAGCAGTTCTTC	CASSQTIAGTEQFF
once	TRBV19	TRBJ2-7	TRBD2	TGTGCCAGTAGTGTACTAGCGGGAGGGCTCTACGAGCAGTACTTC	CASSVLAGGLYEQYF
NA	TRBV7-9	TRBJ1-2	TRBD1	TGTGCCAGCAGCTTTTTATGGGACAGGGGGCCGGGTGGCTACACCTTC	CASSFLWDRGPGGYTF
NA	TRBV27	TRBJ2-2	NA	NA	CASSFLADTGELFF
NA	TRBV7-9	TRBJ2-7	TRBD2	TGTGCCAGCAGCGCGGGACTAGCGGGATCCCTCTTCGAGCAGTACTTC	CASSAGLAGSLFEQYF
NA	TRBV28	TRBJ1-2	NA	TGTGCCAGCAGTTCACATACAGGGTCTCGGGGCTACACCTTC	CASSSHTGSRGYTF
NA	TRBV19	TRBJ1-2	TRBD1	TGTGCCAGTAGTTCCGGGACAGACATTAACTATGGCTACACCTTC	CASSSGTDINYGYTF
NA	TRBV13	TRBJ2-2	TRBD1	TGTGCCAGCAGCCCCGGACAGGGTGGTGCCGGGGAGCTGTTTTTT	CASSPGQGGAGELFF
NA	TRBV12-3/TRBV12-4	TRBJ2-5	NA	TGTGCCAGCAGTCGGGGGAGTGGAGAGACCCAGTACTTC	CASSRGSGETQYF
NA	TRBV7-2	TRBJ2-1	NA	TGTGCCAGCAGCTCGCGACTAGGGTCCTACAATGAGCAGTTCTTC	CASSSRLGSYNEQFF
NA	TRBV19	TRBJ1-1	NA	TGTGCCAGTAGTATCAGGGGCACCGGGACATTGAACACTGAAGCTTTCTTT	CASSIRGTGTLNTEAFF
NA	TRBV6-6	TRBJ2-1	TRBD2	TGTGCCAGCAGTTTGAGGAACGGGAGGACGGGGAATGAGCAGTTCTTC	CASSLRNGRTGNEQFF
NA	TRBV5-1	TRBJ2-7	TRBD2	TGCGCCAGCAGCTTGGACGTCACTAGCGGCCCCTACGAGCAGTACTTC	CASSLDVTSGPYEQYF
NA	TRBV2	TRBJ1-5	NA	TGTGCCAGCAATGCCGAGAGCAATCAGCCCCAGCATTTT	CASNAESNQPQHF
NA	TRBV6-5	TRBJ2-3	NA	TGTGCCAGCAACAGGGCTTCGGCAGATACGCAGTATTTT	CASNRASADTQYF
NA	TRBV4-3	TRBJ2-5	NA	TGCGCCAGCAGCCAACAGTCGTACCAAGAGACCCAGTACTTC	CASSQQSYQETQYF
NA	TRBV7-9	TRBJ2-7	NA	TGTGCCAGCAGCTCGTTGAGTTTTGTCGACGAGCAGTACTTC	CASSSLSFVDEQYF
NA	TRBV7-9	TRBJ2-7	NA	TGTGCCAGCAGCTTGGGGGGTTCGTCCGAGCAGTACTTC	CASSLGGSSEQYF
medium-sized	TRBV4-3	TRBJ1-5	NA	TGCGCCAGCAGCCAAGATCTCAGGGGTGGCAATCAGCCCCAGCATTTT	CASSQDLRGGNQPQHF
NA	TRBV4-2	TRBJ1-3	NA	TGTGCCAGCAGCCAAGTCCAGGGGAGCTCTGGAAACACCATATATTTT	CASSQVQGSSGNTIYF
NA	TRBV19	TRBJ1-6	NA	TGTGCCAGTAGGGATGGGCTCTCACCCCTCCACTTT	CASRDGLSPLHF
NA	TRBV7-3	TRBJ2-6	NA	TGTGCCAGCAGCTTAAATATACTTTCGGGAACTGGGGCCAACGTCCTGACTTTC	CASSLNILSGTGANVLTF
NA	TRBV12-3/TRBV12-4	TRBJ1-2	NA	TGTGCCAGCAGTAGTACAGGGTTTGGCTACACCTTC	CASSSTGFGYTF
few	TRBV7-2	TRBJ2-7	TRBD2	TGTGCCAGCAGTTATAGCGGGAGTTTCCACGAGCAGTACTTC	CASSYSGSFHEQYF
NA	TRBV5-8	TRBJ2-1	TRBD2	TGTGCCAGCGGTGGCGGGAGCTCCTACAATGAGCAGTTCTTC	CASGGGSSYNEQFF
NA	TRBV28	TRBJ2-7	NA	TGTGCCAGCAGTCAAGAGGCCGGGGGTAAACCCTACGAGCAGTACTTC	CASSQEAGGKPYEQYF
NA	TRBV7-9	TRBJ2-2	NA	TGTGCCAGCAGCTTATGGGAGCCGAACACCGGGGAGCTGTTTTTT	CASSLWEPNTGELFF